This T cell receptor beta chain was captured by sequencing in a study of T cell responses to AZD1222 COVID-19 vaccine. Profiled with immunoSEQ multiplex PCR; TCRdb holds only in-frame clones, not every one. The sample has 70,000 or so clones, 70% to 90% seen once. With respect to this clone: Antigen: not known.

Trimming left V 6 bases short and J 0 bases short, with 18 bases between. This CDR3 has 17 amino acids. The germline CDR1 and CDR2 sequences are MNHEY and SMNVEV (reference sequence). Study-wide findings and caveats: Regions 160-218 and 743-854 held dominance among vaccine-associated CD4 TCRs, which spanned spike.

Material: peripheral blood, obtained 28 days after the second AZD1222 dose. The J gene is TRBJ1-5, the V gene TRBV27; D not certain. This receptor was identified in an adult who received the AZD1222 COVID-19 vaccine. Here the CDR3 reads CASRAKGSDYSNQPQHF. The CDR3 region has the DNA TGTGCCAGCAGAGCGAAGGGCAGCGACTATAGCAATCAGCCCCAGCATTTT.